This T cell receptor (beta chain) was identified during a study of read filtering for tumor transcriptome and immune sequencing. In its sample, this clonotype was seen many times. Looked up from germline, CDR1 is SGDLS and CDR2 is YYNGEE. The CDR3 is 15 residues long. Between the trimmed V and J ends, which lost 4 bases and 0 bases, there was a span of 10 bases. The library was built from roughly 400 ng RNA with molecular barcoded adaptors for alpha/delta and beta/gamma chains. TCRdb fed the reads into MiXCR, producing one record per CDR3 protein. In the table there are 30,000 to 40,000 distinct CDR3 sequences, roughly 15% of which are singletons.

The sample consisted of a population of CD138-negative cells sorted from bone marrow. The sequence was obtained from a donor at least 40 years old with multiple myeloma. The chain combines TRBV9 with TRBJ1-4; D is undetermined. The CDR3 here is CASSPRMSTNEKLFF. The CDR3 DNA reads TGTGCCAGCAGCCCCAGGATGTCAACTAATGAAAAACTGTTTTTT.